This T cell receptor beta chain originates from a study of blood T cell repertoires in COVID-19. Study at large: There were acute and convalescent COVID-19 samples, and they came from the United States, Italy and Spain. Sources were T cells, B-cell-depleted T cells, or PBMCs; the material itself was cDNA or gDNA.

How the authors handled the data: By means of reference gene primer amplification, nucleated cell counts were estimated. Generated by immunoSEQ multiplex PCR, the TCRdb table keeps only in-frame clones and is missing some. That table furnishes V, J and clone size, whereas the DNA furnished D and trimming. The table lists about 250,000 clones, approximately 86% of them singletons, with 4.5% to 6% in the top ten. The CDR3 runs 15 residues. Germline V gene data show CDR1 as SGHAT and CDR2 as FQNNGV. V shed 5 bases, J shed 3 bases, and the junction held 9 bases outside the gene matches. The sequenced sample consisted of peripheral blood. The receptor was isolated from a woman of 80 years or more with active or convalescent COVID-19. The chain couples TRBV11-2 to TRBJ2-7, with TRBD1 matching over 8 bases. Here the CDR3 reads CASSVVGTGHYEQYF. CDR3 DNA: TGTGCCAGCAGCGTGGTCGGGACAGGACACTACGAGCAGTACTTC.